One T cell receptor (beta chain) is described in this entry. This record comes from a study of blood T cell repertoires in COVID-19. Study-wide background: Specimens from acute and convalescent COVID-19 originated in the United States, Italy and Spain. Sources were T cells, B-cell-depleted T cells, or PBMCs; the material itself was cDNA or gDNA.

Repertoires were generated with immunoSEQ multiplex PCR, while TCRdb's copy carries only in-frame clones and drops some. The table lists about 300,000 clones, 65% to 90% of them singletons. The sample consisted of peripheral blood. This clonotype was obtained from a human donor in a cohort sampled during active COVID-19.

The CDR3 nucleotides read TGCGCCAGCAAACTGGAACCGGAGATTGCCAATGAGCAGTTCTTC. Its protein is CASKLEPEIANEQFF. This chain connects TRBV5-1 to TRBJ2-1; D gene unclear. CDR1 SGHRS and CDR2 YFSETQ come from the germline V gene. The CDR3 loop spans 15 amino acids. The V end lost 6 bases, the J end lost 6 bases, and 19 bases lay between the germline ends. Based on the CDR3 plus reference TRBV5-1 and TRBJ2-1, the full variable domain is KAGVTQTPRYLIKTRGQQVTLSCSPISGHRSVSWYQQTPGQGLQFLFEYFSETQRNKGNFPGRFSGRQFSNSRSEMNVSTLELGDSALYLCASKLEPEIANEQFFGPGTRLTVL.